The 14 T cell receptor beta chains presented below share a single source sample, sequenced in a study of identical twins. TCRdb analysed the 5' RACE reads with MiXCR anew, one entry per CDR3 protein. This sample yields under 250,000 distinct CDR3 sequences, of which about 13% are seen a single time; under 4.5% belongs to the top ten. The same sample was also studied in work on yellow fever vaccine responses in identical twins.

The specimen was memory (CD45RO+) T cells sorted from blood. The receptors were gathered from a woman younger than 30 in good health.

In its sample, this clonotype was seen a few times. The rearrangement links TRBV5-1 to TRBJ2-6; D perhaps matches TRBD2 (5 bases). V was shortened by 4 bases and J by 1 base, with 9 bases between the two germline ends. Germline values: CDR1 SGHRS, CDR2 YFSETQ. The CDR3 loop spans 15 amino acids. The CDR3 nucleotides are TGCGCCAGCAGCATTGAGGGTTCTGGGGCCAACGTCCTGACTTTC. Its protein is CASSIEGSGANVLTF.

This chain links TRBV6-1 with TRBJ1-4; D is unclear. The CDR3 loop spans 15 amino acids. V lost 8 bases and J 8 bases, leaving 21 bases between the germline ends. Germline CDR1 reads MNHNS; CDR2 reads SASEGT. Written as DNA, the CDR3 is TGTGCCAGCCACCCTCGGGTGGACCTGGGGGAAAAACTGTTTTTT. Its protein is CASHPRVDLGEKLFF.

This clonotype was counted a few times. This chain connects TRBV7-2 to TRBJ2-7; no reliable D call. The CDR3 extends over 13 amino acids. Deletions cut 1 base from V and 7 bases from J, with 11 bases between. CDR1 and CDR2 from the germline V gene are SGHTA and FQGNSA. CDR3 DNA sequence: TGTGCCAGCAGCTTAGTTCCCTTCTGGGAGCAGTACTTC. It translates to CASSLVPFWEQYF.

CDR3 region: CASNGQGIGELFF. The CDR3 region has the DNA TGTGCCAGCAACGGACAGGGGATCGGGGAGCTGTTTTTT. V is TRBV2 and J is TRBJ2-2, with 9 bases aligning to TRBD1. The V and J ends lost 7 bases and 7 bases, in that order; junction bases with no gene match: 4. This CDR3 contains 13 residues. From germline, CDR1 is SNHLY and CDR2 FYNNEI.

The chain recombines TRBV5-1 with TRBJ2-1; 9 nucleotides align to TRBD2. Germline CDR1 SGHRS, CDR2 YFSETQ. This CDR3 has 16 residues. Losses at the gene ends were 4 bases for V and 4 bases for J; bases not matched to a gene: 9. CDR3 nucleotide sequence: TGCGCCAGCAGCCCTCAAAGAGCGGGGGGTTACAATGAGCAGTTCTTC. Translating gives CASSPQRAGGYNEQFF. Drawing the rest from reference TRBV5-1 and TRBJ2-1, the complete variable domain is KAGVTQTPRYLIKTRGQQVTLSCSPISGHRSVSWYQQTPGQGLQFLFEYFSETQRNKGNFPGRFSGRQFSNSRSEMNVSTLELGDSALYLCASSPQRAGGYNEQFFGPGTRLTVL.

This clonotype has just a few counts. The rearrangement links TRBV5-1 to TRBJ2-2; D gene ambiguous. CDR3 length: 14 residues. Germline CDR1 and CDR2: SGHRS and YFSETQ. V lost 1 base and J 1 base, leaving 5 bases between the germline ends. The CDR3 coding sequence is TGCGCCAGCAGCTTGATGGGGAACACCGGGGAGCTGTTTTTT. Its protein product is CASSLMGNTGELFF.

The CDR3 region has the DNA TGTGCCAGCAGCGCGGGACCCCGGGTGTACAATGAGCAGTTCTTC. This encodes CASSAGPRVYNEQFF. The V and J genes are TRBV7-2 and TRBJ2-1; D perhaps matches TRBD2 (6 bases). Looked up from germline, CDR1 is SGHTA and CDR2 is FQGNSA. The V end was cut by 5 bases, the J end by 4 bases, with 15 bases between. The CDR3 consists of 15 residues.

This clonotype was detected a few times. The V and J genes are TRBV5-1 and TRBJ2-6; D possibly corresponds to TRBD1 (6 bases). Germline V gene data show CDR1 as SGHRS and CDR2 as YFSETQ. This CDR3 comprises 19 residues. V was clipped by 3 bases and J by 4 bases, with 23 bases between them. The CDR3 nucleotides are TGCGCCAGCAGCTGGGACAAACCCCTCGGGACGTCCGGGGCCAACGTCCTGACTTTC. It codes for CASSWDKPLGTSGANVLTF.

The chain is built from TRBV7-9 and TRBJ2-6, with D perhaps TRBD1 (6 bases). The CDR3 runs to 15 residues. Trimming stripped 5 bases from V and 0 bases from J, with 8 bases between. Germline CDR1 is SEHNR and CDR2 is FQNEAQ (reference sequence). The CDR3 nucleotides read TGTGCCAGCAGCCCAGGGGACTCTGGGGCCAACGTCCTGACTTTC. It specifies CASSPGDSGANVLTF. Together with reference TRBV7-9 and TRBJ2-6, the CDR3 gives the full variable domain: DTGVSQNPRHKITKRGQNVTFRCDPISEHNRLYWYRQTLGQGPEFLTYFQNEAQLEKSRLLSDRFSAERPKGSFSTLEIQRTEQGDSAMYLCASSPGDSGANVLTFGAGSRLTVL.

This clonotype was seen ten or more times. The chain combines TRBV21-1 with TRBJ1-4; TRBD1, the table's D call, lacks a check against the DNA. TRBV21-1 has pseudogene status. CDR3 length: 14 residues. The DNA of the CDR3 is TGTGCCAGGAAAGGGGACAGGGCGAATGAAAAACTGTTTTTT. It specifies CARKGDRANEKLFF.

V gene TRBV7-2 combines with J gene TRBJ2-3; 8 nucleotides line up with TRBD1. The CDR3 sequence is 13 residues long. With 1 base clipped from V and 11 bases from J, the junction kept 5 bases outside the gene matches. The V gene's germline CDR1 is SGHTA and CDR2 FQGNSA. The DNA for the CDR3 is TGTGCCAGCAGCTTAGATTTAGGGACAGGGCAGTATTTT. Protein sequence: CASSLDLGTGQYF.

The chain couples TRBV7-9 to TRBJ1-2, with a tentative D call TRBD1 (6 bases). Trimming stripped 4 bases from V and 2 bases from J, with 11 bases between. There are 14 residues in the CDR3. Germline-derived CDR1 and CDR2 are SEHNR and FQNEAQ (reference sequence). In nucleotides, the CDR3 is TGTGCCAGCAGCTCAGGACAGCAGAACTATGGCTACACCTTC. Translating gives CASSSGQQNYGYTF.

This clonotype showed up many times. This chain joins TRBV6-5 and TRBJ1-2; TRBD1 might be the D (5 bases). V dropped 4 bases and J dropped 4 bases, with 19 bases sitting between them. Germline CDR1 reads MNHEY; CDR2 reads SVGAGI. The CDR3 runs 16 residues. In DNA, the CDR3 is TGTGCCAGCAGTTCGGGGACCCATGGAAGAACCTATGGCTACACCTTC. Protein sequence: CASSSGTHGRTYGYTF.

The chain has TRBV13 and TRBJ1-1; D is ambiguous. CDR1 is PRHDT, CDR2 FYEKMQ, per germline (reference sequence). The CDR3 has 13 amino acids. V was cut by 1 base and J by 6 bases, with 9 bases left in between. The CDR3 here is CASSLVHGPEAFF. CDR3 nucleotide sequence: TGTGCCAGCAGCTTAGTTCACGGGCCTGAAGCTTTCTTT.